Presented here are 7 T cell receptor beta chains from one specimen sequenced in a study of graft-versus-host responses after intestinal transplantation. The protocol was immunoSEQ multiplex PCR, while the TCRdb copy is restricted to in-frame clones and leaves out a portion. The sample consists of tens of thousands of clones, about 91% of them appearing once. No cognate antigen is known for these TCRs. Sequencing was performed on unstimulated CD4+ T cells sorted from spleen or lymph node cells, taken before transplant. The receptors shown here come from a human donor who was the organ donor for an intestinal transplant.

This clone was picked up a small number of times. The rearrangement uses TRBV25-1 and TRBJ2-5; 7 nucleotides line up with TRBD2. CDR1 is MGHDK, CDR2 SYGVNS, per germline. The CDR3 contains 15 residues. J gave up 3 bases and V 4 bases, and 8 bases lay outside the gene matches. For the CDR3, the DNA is TGTGCCAGCAGTGGGGGCGGGGGAGGGGAAGAGACCCAGTACTTC. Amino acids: CASSGGGGGEETQYF. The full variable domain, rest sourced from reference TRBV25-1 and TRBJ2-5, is EADIYQTPRYLVIGTGKKITLECSQTMGHDKMYWYQQDPGMELHLIHYSYGVNSTEKGDLSSESTVSRIRTEHFPLTLESARPSHTSQYLCASSGGGGGEETQYFGPGTRLLVL.

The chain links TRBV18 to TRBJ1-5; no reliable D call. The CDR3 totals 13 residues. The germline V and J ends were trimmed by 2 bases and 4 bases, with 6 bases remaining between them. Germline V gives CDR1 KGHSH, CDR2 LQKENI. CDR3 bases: TGTGCCAGCTCACCAGAGGAGAATCAGCCCCAGCATTTT. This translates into CASSPEENQPQHF. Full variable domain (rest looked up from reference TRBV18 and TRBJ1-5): NAGVMQNPRHLVRRRGQEARLRCSPMKGHSHVYWYRQLPEEGLKFMVYLQKENIIDESGMPKERFSAEFPKEGPSILRIQQVVRGDSAAYFCASSPEENQPQHFGDGTRLSIL.

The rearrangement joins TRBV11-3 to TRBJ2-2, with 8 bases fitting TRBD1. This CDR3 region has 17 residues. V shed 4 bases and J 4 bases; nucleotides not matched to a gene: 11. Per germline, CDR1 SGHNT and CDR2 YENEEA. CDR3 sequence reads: CASSSRDRLRGTGELFF. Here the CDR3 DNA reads TGTGCCAGCAGCTCCCGGGACAGGCTGCGTGGCACCGGGGAGCTGTTTTTT.

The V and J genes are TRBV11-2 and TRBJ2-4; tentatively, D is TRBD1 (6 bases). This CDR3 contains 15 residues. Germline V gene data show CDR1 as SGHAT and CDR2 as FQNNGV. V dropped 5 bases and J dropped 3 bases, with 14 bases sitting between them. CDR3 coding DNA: TGTGCCAGCAGCCCATGGGGGCCGGTCAAAAACATTCAGTACTTC. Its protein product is CASSPWGPVKNIQYF.

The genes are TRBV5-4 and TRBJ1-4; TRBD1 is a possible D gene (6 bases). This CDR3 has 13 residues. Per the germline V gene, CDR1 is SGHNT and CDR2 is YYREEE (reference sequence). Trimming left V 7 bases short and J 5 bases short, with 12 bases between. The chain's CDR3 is CASSRTVNEKLFF. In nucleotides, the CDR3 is TGTGCCAGCTCCCGGACAGTGAATGAAAAACTGTTTTTT.

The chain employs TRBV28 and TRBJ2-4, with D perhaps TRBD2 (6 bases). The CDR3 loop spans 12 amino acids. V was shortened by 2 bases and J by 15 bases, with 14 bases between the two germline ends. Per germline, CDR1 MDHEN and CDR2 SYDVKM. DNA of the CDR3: TGTGCCAGCAGTTTAATTAGGGGAGGCAGGTACTTC. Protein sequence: CASSLIRGGRYF.

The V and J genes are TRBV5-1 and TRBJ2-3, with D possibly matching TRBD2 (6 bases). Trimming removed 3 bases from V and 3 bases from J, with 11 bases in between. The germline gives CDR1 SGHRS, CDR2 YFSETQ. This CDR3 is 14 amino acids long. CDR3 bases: TGCGCCAGCAGCTCGGACGGGGGAACAGATACGCAGTATTTT. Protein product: CASSSDGGTDTQYF.